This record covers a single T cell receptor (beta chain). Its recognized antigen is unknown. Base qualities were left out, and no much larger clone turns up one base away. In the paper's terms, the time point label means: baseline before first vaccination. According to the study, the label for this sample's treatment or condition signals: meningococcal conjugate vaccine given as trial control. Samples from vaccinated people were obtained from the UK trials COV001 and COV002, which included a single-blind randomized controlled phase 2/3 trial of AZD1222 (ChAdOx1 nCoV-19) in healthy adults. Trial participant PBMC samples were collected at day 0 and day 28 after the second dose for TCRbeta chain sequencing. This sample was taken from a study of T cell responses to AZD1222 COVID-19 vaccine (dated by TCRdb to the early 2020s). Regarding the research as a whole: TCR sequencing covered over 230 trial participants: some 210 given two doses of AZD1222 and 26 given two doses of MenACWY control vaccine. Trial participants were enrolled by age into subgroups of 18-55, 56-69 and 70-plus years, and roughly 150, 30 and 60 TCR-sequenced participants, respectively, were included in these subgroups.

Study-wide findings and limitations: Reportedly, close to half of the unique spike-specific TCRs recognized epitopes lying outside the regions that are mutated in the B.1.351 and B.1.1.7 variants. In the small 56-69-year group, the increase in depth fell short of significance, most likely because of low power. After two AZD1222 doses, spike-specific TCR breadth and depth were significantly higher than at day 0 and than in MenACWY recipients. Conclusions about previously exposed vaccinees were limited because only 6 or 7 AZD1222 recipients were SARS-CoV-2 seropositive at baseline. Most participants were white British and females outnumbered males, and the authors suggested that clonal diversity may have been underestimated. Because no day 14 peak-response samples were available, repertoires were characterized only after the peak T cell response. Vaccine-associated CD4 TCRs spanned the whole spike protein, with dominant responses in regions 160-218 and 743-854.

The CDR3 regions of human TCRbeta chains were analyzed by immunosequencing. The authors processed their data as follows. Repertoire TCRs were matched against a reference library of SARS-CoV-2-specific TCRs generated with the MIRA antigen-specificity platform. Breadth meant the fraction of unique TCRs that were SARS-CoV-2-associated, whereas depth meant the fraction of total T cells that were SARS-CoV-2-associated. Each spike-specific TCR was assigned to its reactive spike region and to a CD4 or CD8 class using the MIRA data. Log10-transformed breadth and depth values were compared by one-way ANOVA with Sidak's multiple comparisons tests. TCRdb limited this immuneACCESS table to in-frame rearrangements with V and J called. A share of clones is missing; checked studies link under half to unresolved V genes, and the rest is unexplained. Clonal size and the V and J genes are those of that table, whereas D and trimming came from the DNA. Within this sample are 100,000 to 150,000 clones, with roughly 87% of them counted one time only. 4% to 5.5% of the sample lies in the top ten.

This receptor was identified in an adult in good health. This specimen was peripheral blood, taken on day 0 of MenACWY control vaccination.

The CDR3 region reads CASRELPTTTIYF. The nucleotide sequence reads TGTGCCAGCAGGGAGCTCCCGACCACAACCATATATTTT. The chain was built from TRBV6-5 and TRBJ1-3, with the D gene call left open. Including the terminal cysteine and phenylalanine, the CDR3 comprises 13 residues. The entry retains the CDR3 DNA only, 39 bases that are in frame from base 1. In the germline V gene, CDR1 corresponds to MNHEY and CDR2 to SVGAGI. V and J are truncated by 6 bases and 10 bases respectively, leaving an intervening sequence of 16 bases.